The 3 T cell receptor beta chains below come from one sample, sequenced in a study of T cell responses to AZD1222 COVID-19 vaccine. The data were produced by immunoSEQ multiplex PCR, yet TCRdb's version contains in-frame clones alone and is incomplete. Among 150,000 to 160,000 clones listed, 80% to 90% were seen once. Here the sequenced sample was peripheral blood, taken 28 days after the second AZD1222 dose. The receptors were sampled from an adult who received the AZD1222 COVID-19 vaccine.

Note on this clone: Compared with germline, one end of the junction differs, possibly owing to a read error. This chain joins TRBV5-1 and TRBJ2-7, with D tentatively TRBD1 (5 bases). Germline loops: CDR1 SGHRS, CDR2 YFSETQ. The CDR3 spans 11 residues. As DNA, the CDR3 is TGCGCCAGCAGCTTGGTCAGGGTCAGGGTATTC. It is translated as CASSLVRVRVF.

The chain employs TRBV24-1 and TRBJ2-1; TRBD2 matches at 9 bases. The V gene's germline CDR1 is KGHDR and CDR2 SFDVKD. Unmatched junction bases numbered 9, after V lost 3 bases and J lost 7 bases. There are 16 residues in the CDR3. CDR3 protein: CATSDRPSGAYNEQFF. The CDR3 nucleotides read TGTGCCACCAGTGATCGACCTAGCGGGGCGTATAATGAGCAGTTCTTC.

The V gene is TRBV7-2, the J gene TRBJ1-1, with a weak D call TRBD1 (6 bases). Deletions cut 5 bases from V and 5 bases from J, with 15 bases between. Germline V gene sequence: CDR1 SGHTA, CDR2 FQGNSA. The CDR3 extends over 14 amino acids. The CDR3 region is CASSMDSLGTEAFF. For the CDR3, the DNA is TGTGCCAGCAGCATGGACAGTTTGGGGACTGAAGCTTTCTTT.